This TCR beta chain is from a study of long-term antiretroviral therapy in people with HIV. Whole-study findings and limits: Despite increasing after ART, diversity remained lower than that of transplant donor controls. Those clones which expanded before ART made up the dominant part of the repertoire at all time points.

No donor had fewer than one pre-ART PBMC sample or fewer than two post-ART PBMC samples. A single count supports this clone. What it binds is unknown. The assay used was immunoSEQ (version v3.0), run at survey level. In sequencing, about 40,000-50,000 T-cell genomes per sample were targeted. The protocol was immunoSEQ multiplex PCR, while the TCRdb copy is restricted to in-frame clones and leaves out a portion. The sample has more than 25,000 clones; roughly 87% are singletons. Trimming shortened V by 5 bases and J by 4 bases, and 13 bases separated the two germline ends. Per the germline V gene, CDR1 is SGHTA and CDR2 is FQGNSA. The CDR3 is 14 amino acids.

This TCR was recovered from a man aged 45-60 years with HIV. The starting material was unsorted PBMCs, obtained 2 years after starting antiretroviral therapy. The chain carries TRBV7-2 and TRBJ2-3; possibly TRBD2 for D (5 bases). As DNA, the CDR3 is TGTGCCAGCAGCCAACCGGAGGCCCCAGATACGCAGTATTTT. Translation gives CASSQPEAPDTQYF.